This T cell receptor beta chain originates from a study of blood T cell repertoires in COVID-19. CDR1 is SGDLS and CDR2 is YYNGEE in the germline V gene. Trimming shortened V by 3 bases and J by 0 bases, and 12 bases separated the two germline ends. The CDR3 consists of 16 residues. The method was immunoSEQ multiplex PCR; TCRdb's version includes in-frame clones alone and lacks a portion of them. The sample has some 400,000 clones; about 89% are singletons. This clonotype originated in a young man who had recovered from COVID-19. The gene calls are TRBV9 and TRBJ1-4, with D hard to call. The sequencing input was PBMCs or T cells enriched from blood (not recorded which). CDR3 protein: CASSAQAPATNEKLFF. Here the CDR3 DNA reads TGTGCCAGCAGCGCCCAAGCCCCTGCAACTAATGAAAAACTGTTTTTT.